This T cell receptor beta chain appears in the sequencing data of a study of T cell changes during pregnancy in multiple sclerosis. The protocol was immunoSEQ multiplex PCR, while the TCRdb copy is restricted to in-frame clones and leaves out a portion. The sample yields 69,000 or so clones, 85% to 95% seen once. Between the trimmed V and J ends, which lost 2 bases and 1 base, there was a span of 6 bases. Looked up from germline, CDR1 is SGHRS and CDR2 is YFSETQ. The CDR3 runs to 13 residues. About this clone: Different DNA sequences within this sample yield the same CDR3.

This rearrangement joins TRBV5-1 to TRBJ1-1; D not certain. Material: peripheral blood, obtained before pregnancy. This clonotype originated in a female donor with multiple sclerosis, enrolled in a pregnancy study. As DNA, the CDR3 is TGCGCCAGCAGCTTCGCGGGGAACACTGAAGCTTTCTTT. Protein product: CASSFAGNTEAFF.